This T cell receptor beta chain was identified in a study of blood T cell repertoires in COVID-19. Generated by immunoSEQ multiplex PCR, the TCRdb table keeps only in-frame clones and is missing some. The table records hundreds of thousands of clones, approximately 86% of them present only once. Points on this clone: The junction departs from the called germline gene at one end, perhaps through a read error.

The CDR3 is 15 residues long. Germline CDR1 reads SGHAT; CDR2 reads FQNNGV. Sample: peripheral blood. The rearrangement uses TRBV11-2 and TRBJ2-2; 8 positions match TRBD1. This TCR was sampled from a human donor in a cohort sampled during active COVID-19. The CDR3 here is CASSWWTGNAGELFF. DNA of the CDR3: TGTGCCAGCAGCTGGTGGACAGGGAACGCCGGGGAGCTGTTTTTT.